Below, 24 T cell receptor beta chains from the same sample are listed, as sequenced in a study of cytomegalovirus exposure and HLA in healthy donors (dated by TCRdb to about 2017). The library was generated by the immunoSEQ multiplex PCR assay. For the multiplex PCR, a mixture combining 60 forward primers for TCR Vbeta segments and 13 reverse primers for TCR Jbeta segments was used. Not all clones reach the TCRdb copy of this immuneACCESS table, which keeps in-frame sequences only. Checked studies attribute under half of the gap to unresolved V genes and leave the rest unexplained. This sample holds some 180,000 clones; more than 85% were observed only once. Of the sample, over 0.2% falls within the top ten clones. The sequenced sample was PBMCs. These receptors originate from a girl under three years old in good health and CMV-seronegative.

The chain has TRBV6-1 and TRBJ2-5, with 8 nucleotides matching TRBD2. Germline CDR1 and CDR2: MNHNS and SASEGT. Trimming cost V 4 bases and J 6 bases; bases outside gene matches: 13. This CDR3 contains 16 residues. CDR3 in DNA: TGTGCCAGCAGTGTTTTGGGTAGCGGGATGCCCAAGACCCAGTACTTC. Protein: CASSVLGSGMPKTQYF.

The V and J genes are TRBV27 and TRBJ2-1; TRBD2 aligns across 7 bases. Germline loops: CDR1 MNHEY, CDR2 SMNVEV (reference sequence). The CDR3 is made up of 15 amino acids. The ends lost 5 bases at V and 5 bases at J; junction bases unmatched: 9. The CDR3 is CASSAPVAGDNEQFF. Written as DNA, the CDR3 is TGTGCCAGCAGTGCCCCCGTGGCGGGGGACAATGAGCAGTTCTTC.

The rearrangement links TRBV7-3 to TRBJ2-7, with 8 bases matching TRBD1. Trimming cost V 2 bases and J 3 bases; bases outside gene matches: 6. Per germline, CDR1 SGHTA and CDR2 FQGTGA. This CDR3 has 15 residues. CDR3 in DNA: TGTGCCAGCAGCTTACAACCAGGGGGCGTCTACGAGCAGTACTTC. This codes for CASSLQPGGVYEQYF. Looking up the rest from reference TRBV7-3 and TRBJ2-7 gives the full variable domain: GAGVSQTPSNKVTEKGKYVELRCDPISGHTALYWYRQSLGQGPEFLIYFQGTGAADDSGLPNDRFFAVRPEGSVSTLKIQRTERGDSAVYLCASSLQPGGVYEQYFGPGTRLTVT.

Of note for this clone: Other DNA sequences from this sample encode an identical CDR3 as well. The chain joins TRBV2 to TRBJ2-7, with no clear D. V dropped 6 bases and J dropped 3 bases, with 6 bases sitting between them. There are 11 residues in the CDR3. Germline CDR1 is SNHLY and CDR2 is FYNNEI. The CDR3 region is CASSTGYEQYF. The DNA of the CDR3 is TGTGCCAGCAGCACTGGCTACGAGCAGTACTTC.

The chain couples TRBV5-6 to TRBJ2-3, with D maybe TRBD1 (5 bases). V lost 7 bases and J 0 bases, leaving 6 bases between the germline ends. The CDR3 runs to 12 residues. CDR1 and CDR2 from the germline V gene are SGHDT and YYEEEE. As DNA, the CDR3 is TGTGCCAGCCGGACAAGCACAGATACGCAGTATTTT. This sequence encodes CASRTSTDTQYF.

This chain links TRBV9 with TRBJ2-5; 11 nucleotides line up with TRBD2. The trim removed 3 bases at V and 2 bases at J, leaving 9 bases unmatched. This CDR3 spans 17 amino acids. The germline V gene encodes CDR1 SGDLS and CDR2 YYNGEE. CDR3 region: CASSGNLAGGSQETQYF. In nucleotides, the CDR3 is TGTGCCAGCAGCGGAAACTTAGCGGGAGGGAGTCAAGAGACCCAGTACTTC.

V is TRBV4-2 and J is TRBJ2-5; 12 positions agree with TRBD2. CDR1 and CDR2 from the germline V gene are LGHNA and YNFKEQ. The CDR3 runs 18 residues. V was pared by 4 bases and J by 2 bases, with 11 bases of the junction left unmatched. The CDR3 nucleotides read TGTGCCAGCAGCCTCTACCCCGGGACTAGCGGGCTACAAGAGACCCAGTACTTC. Translating it yields CASSLYPGTSGLQETQYF.

This sequence joins TRBV19 and TRBJ1-4; a possible D gene is TRBD1 (5 bases). CDR3 length equals 13 residues. Germline V CDR1 and CDR2: LNHDA, SQIVND (reference sequence). Trimming removed 7 bases at V and 3 bases at J, with 9 bases between. CDR3 bases: TGTGCCAGTACAGGGTCAGCTAATGAAAAACTGTTTTTT. Its translation: CASTGSANEKLFF.

The genes are TRBV27 and TRBJ2-7; D remains ambiguous. Germline V CDR1 and CDR2: MNHEY, SMNVEV (reference sequence). V dropped 8 bases and J dropped 5 bases, with 13 bases sitting between them. CDR3 length equals 12 residues. The CDR3 loop is CASEKVRNEQYF. The CDR3 coding sequence is TGTGCCAGCGAAAAAGTGCGGAACGAGCAGTACTTC.

The CDR3 sequence is CASSLVLRTSGVYEQYF. The CDR3 nucleotides read TGTGCCAGCAGCTTAGTGTTACGGACTAGCGGGGTTTACGAGCAGTACTTC. V is TRBV7-9 and J is TRBJ2-7; 12 bases are shared with TRBD2. This CDR3 region has 17 residues. The V gene's germline CDR1 is SEHNR and CDR2 FQNEAQ (reference sequence). V was clipped by 1 base and J by 4 bases; unmatched bases: 8.

In DNA, the CDR3 is TGCGCCAGCAGTGCGGACAACTACGAGCAGTACTTC. Protein: CASSADNYEQYF. The V and J genes are TRBV10-2 and TRBJ2-5; a possible D gene is TRBD1 (5 bases). The DNA matches TRBJ2-7 better at its end, which makes the J call doubtful. CDR1 is WSHSY and CDR2 is SAAADI in the germline V gene. This CDR3 contains 12 residues.

Written as DNA, the CDR3 is TGTGCCAGCAGCCGGGATAAGTACAATGAGCAGTTCTTC. Protein product: CASSRDKYNEQFF. The chain joins TRBV6-6 to TRBJ2-1, with D perhaps TRBD2 (5 bases). Deletions cut 6 bases from V and 4 bases from J, with 10 bases between. The germline gives CDR1 MNHNY, CDR2 SVGAGI (reference sequence). The CDR3 is 13 residues long.

The genes are TRBV27 and TRBJ2-1; 10 nucleotides align to TRBD2. The length of the CDR3 is 16 residues. J was trimmed by 4 bases and V by 2 bases; bases with no gene match: 5. The germline V gene has CDR1 MNHEY and CDR2 SMNVEV (reference sequence). For the CDR3, the DNA is TGTGCCAGCAGTTTAGTAGCGGGAGGCAATTACAATGAGCAGTTCTTC. Protein sequence: CASSLVAGGNYNEQFF.

The chain combines TRBV6-4 with TRBJ1-6; 7 positions agree with TRBD1. Germline-derived CDR1 and CDR2 are MRHNA and SNTAGT. Trimming at V came to 4 bases and at J to 13 bases, leaving 10 bases not matched to a gene. The CDR3 has 14 residues. In DNA, the CDR3 is TGTGCCAGCAGTGTACCGGGACAGACTTTGCCCCTCCACTTT. It encodes CASSVPGQTLPLHF.

The CDR3 loop reads CASSQALGSPLHF. CDR3 coding DNA: TGCGCCAGCAGCCAAGCTCTCGGTTCACCCCTCCACTTT. The rearrangement links TRBV4-3 to TRBJ1-6; D not resolved. Per germline, CDR1 LGHNA and CDR2 YSLEER. This CDR3 spans 13 amino acids. V lost 1 base and J lost 9, with 7 bases in between.

The chain links TRBV20-1 to TRBJ1-3; D remains ambiguous. Deletions cut 6 bases from V and 4 bases from J, with 7 bases between. CDR1 DFQATT and CDR2 SNEGSKA come from the germline V gene (reference sequence). The CDR3 spans 11 residues. CDR3 amino acids: CSAQFGNTIYF. CDR3 in DNA: TGCAGTGCCCAATTCGGAAACACCATATATTTT.

The chain joins TRBV27 to TRBJ2-1, with 11 positions matching TRBD2. V was pared by 3 bases and J by 4 bases, with 5 bases of the junction left unmatched. This CDR3 region has 16 residues. Germline V gene data show CDR1 as MNHEY and CDR2 as SMNVEV (reference sequence). DNA of the CDR3: TGTGCCAGCAGTTTTCGACTAGCGGGACTTTACAATGAGCAGTTCTTC. It is translated as CASSFRLAGLYNEQFF.

Turning to this clone: Other nucleotide sequences in the sample specify the same CDR3. The chain is built from TRBV7-8 and TRBJ2-7; D is perhaps TRBD1 (6 bases). CDR1 and CDR2 (germline): SGHVS, FQNEAQ. The CDR3 spans 14 residues. Trimming took off 1 base at V and 0 bases at J, with 7 bases between the two ends. CDR3 sequence: CASSLVQGSYEQYF. CDR3 in DNA: TGTGCCAGCAGCTTAGTACAGGGCTCCTACGAGCAGTACTTC.

The chain recombines TRBV11-2 with TRBJ2-7, with D perhaps matching TRBD1 (6 bases). Germline values: CDR1 SGHAT, CDR2 FQNNGV. Trimming shortened V by 0 bases and J by 3 bases, and 15 bases separated the two germline ends. CDR3 length: 16 amino acids. The CDR3 loop reads CASSLDQGGLYYEQYF. The CDR3 DNA reads TGTGCCAGCAGCTTAGATCAAGGGGGTCTCTACTACGAGCAGTACTTC. Full variable domain (missing parts from reference TRBV11-2 and TRBJ2-7): EAGVAQSPRYKIIEKRQSVAFWCNPISGHATLYWYQQILGQGPKLLIQFQNNGVVDDSQLPKDRFSAERLKGVDSTLKIQPAKLEDSAVYLCASSLDQGGLYYEQYFGPGTRLTVT.

The J gene is TRBJ2-1, the V gene TRBV19; TRBD2 matches at 11 bases. The CDR3 loop spans 16 amino acids. Germline V lookup: CDR1 LNHDA, CDR2 SQIVND (reference sequence). V dropped 4 bases and J dropped 4; count of bases not matched to a gene: 6. Here the CDR3 reads CASSTSGRTVYNEQFF. The CDR3 nucleotides read TGTGCCAGTAGTACTAGCGGGAGGACCGTTTACAATGAGCAGTTCTTC. The complete variable domain, with remaining parts taken from reference TRBV19 and TRBJ2-1, reads DGGITQSPKYLFRKEGQNVTLSCEQNLNHDAMYWYRQDPGQGLRLIYYSQIVNDFQKGDIAEGYSVSREKKESFPLTVTSAQKNPTAFYLCASSTSGRTVYNEQFFGPGTRLTVL.

This clone was detected only a few times. The chain joins TRBV5-1 to TRBJ1-5; possibly TRBD1 for D (5 bases). Germline V CDR1 and CDR2: SGHRS, YFSETQ. The CDR3 totals 15 residues. V was cut by 7 bases and J by 4 bases, with 18 bases left in between. The CDR3 DNA sequence: TGCGCCAGCCAACTTCAGGGAGGGGAAAATCAGCCCCAGCATTTT. Encoded protein: CASQLQGGENQPQHF.

This chain links TRBV19 with TRBJ2-5, with D perhaps matching TRBD1 (6 bases). Germline V gives CDR1 LNHDA, CDR2 SQIVND (reference sequence). The CDR3 sequence is 12 residues long. The V and J ends lost 7 bases and 4 bases respectively, with 10 bases between them. The chain's CDR3 is CASTQGGETQYF. The CDR3 DNA sequence: TGTGCCAGTACACAGGGCGGAGAGACCCAGTACTTC. Full variable domain (missing parts from reference TRBV19 and TRBJ2-5): DGGITQSPKYLFRKEGQNVTLSCEQNLNHDAMYWYRQDPGQGLRLIYYSQIVNDFQKGDIAEGYSVSREKKESFPLTVTSAQKNPTAFYLCASTQGGETQYFGPGTRLLVL.

This chain links TRBV5-1 with TRBJ1-1; D remains ambiguous. V shed 3 bases and J shed 7 bases, with 13 bases lying between them. Per the germline V gene, CDR1 is SGHRS and CDR2 is YFSETQ. The CDR3 spans 13 residues. CDR3: CASSSPRAGEAFF. CDR3 bases: TGCGCCAGCAGCTCTCCGCGCGCAGGTGAAGCTTTCTTT.

The genes are TRBV6-5 and TRBJ2-2; TRBD2 is a possible D gene (5 bases). The CDR3 length is 12 residues. Germline lookup yields CDR1 MNHEY and CDR2 SVGAGI. The V end lost 8 bases, the J end lost 3 bases, and 7 bases lay between the germline ends. CDR3: CASLGDTGELFF. In nucleotides, the CDR3 is TGTGCCAGCCTCGGGGACACCGGGGAGCTGTTTTTT.